This T cell receptor beta chain originates from a study of T cell responses to AZD1222 COVID-19 vaccine. Trimming removed 6 bases from V and 4 bases from J, with 17 bases in between. The CDR3 contains 15 residues. Germline loops: CDR1 SGHDT, CDR2 YYEEEE. Of note for this clone: What it binds is unknown.

The repertoire was sequenced with immunoSEQ multiplex PCR; TCRdb's copy has only in-frame clones and lacks some. In the table there are some 170,000 clones, over 75% of which are singletons. General study points: White British ancestry dominated among donors, who included more females, and clonal diversity was possibly underestimated. Among AZD1222 vaccinees, only five to seven were seropositive at baseline. The repertoires were collected only after the peak T cell response.

The sample here was peripheral blood, taken 28 days after the second AZD1222 dose. The sequence came from an adult who received the AZD1222 COVID-19 vaccine. J is TRBJ1-3 and V is TRBV5-6; perhaps TRBD1 as D (5 bases). CDR3 sequence: CASIPDRGTGNTIYF. The CDR3 DNA reads TGTGCCAGCATTCCGGACCGGGGCACAGGAAACACCATATATTTT.